This T cell receptor beta chain derives from a study of Ad26.COV2.S vaccination and SARS-CoV-2 variants (dated by TCRdb to 2020 to 2022). For the wider study: Donors in the vaccine arm were drawn from COV1001, a multicentre, randomized, double-blind, placebo-controlled phase I-IIa trial testing Ad26.COV2.S in healthy adults. Dosing of Ad26.COV2.S was intramuscular, at either 5x10^10 or 1x10^11 viral particles, delivered as one shot or as two shots spaced 56 days apart. Sequencing of the TCRbeta repertoire served to evaluate the specificity and breadth of SARS-CoV-2-reactive T cell receptors following Ad26.COV2.S vaccination. The TCR-sequenced set comprised around 30 samples: some 19 Ad26.COV2.S vaccine recipients, 5 placebo recipients and 8 SARS-CoV-2 convalescent individuals. Participants in the trial were split at random into five groups of five each, receiving low-dose or high-dose Ad26.COV2.S once or twice, or else placebo on both occasions. Throughout the experiments and outcome assessment, investigators stayed blinded to trial group allocation.

Study-level results and caveats: Comparable non-spike TCR breadth was observed between vaccine and placebo recipients, consistent with only spike being contained in the vaccine. Substantial breadth of spike-specific CD8+ and CD4+ T cell responses was reported after vaccination. It was noted by the authors that total T cell responses may have been underestimated by the TCR breadth and depth analyses. Spike-specific TCR breadth was higher in Ad26.COV2.S recipients than in placebo recipients (P = 0.0014). The study was not powered for comparison of responses between vaccine doses or regimens.

The immunoSEQ Assay was used to sequence TCRbeta CDR3 regions. After extraction, genomic DNA underwent amplification by bias-controlled multiplex PCR, followed by high-throughput sequencing. The source study handled its data this way. To quantify the absolute abundance of each unique TCRbeta CDR3 region, sequences were collapsed and filtered. Usable DNA was measured by amplifying reference genes present in all nucleated cells, and TCRbeta template counts were normalized to that usable DNA to estimate T cell fraction. Repertoire TCRs were annotated as SARS-CoV-2-specific when V gene, CDR3 amino acid sequence and J gene were exactly matched to a known reactive TCR set. The reference SARS-CoV-2 TCR set was derived from MIRA and filtered for enrichment in COVID-19-positive ImmuneCODE repertoires, a step that removed public or cross-reactive TCRs. Drawing on the MIRA antigens, annotated TCRs were analysed further at the level of specific ORF or position within ORF. Breadth was defined as annotated unique rearrangements over total unique productive rearrangements; depth was the summed frequency of those rearrangements. Group comparisons of TCR breadth used two-sided Wilcoxon rank-sum tests. Held by TCRdb, this immuneACCESS table contains in-frame sequences only and omits some clones. Under half of the omission traces to an unresolved V gene where checked; the cause of the rest is unknown. That table is the source of V, J and clone size, and D and trimming were worked out from the DNA. Present in this sample are around 300,000 clones, 80% to 90% of which were seen just once. Around 5.3% of the sample rests with the top ten.

Taken from the germline V gene, the CDR1 and CDR2 loops are ENHRY and SYGVKD. The CDR3 has 15 amino acids, counting the end cysteine and phenylalanine. Only CDR3 DNA remains: 45 bases, in frame from the first base. Unmatched junction bases come to 4, with V trimmed by 6 bases and J by 2 bases. Read against the paper, the sample's treatment or condition label means: 15 to 20 received Ad26.COV2.S at low or high dose, single or two shots; several received placebo; per-sample allocation not given. Repertoires of vaccine and placebo recipients were sequenced from samples taken on day 63 after the first injection. In Cohort 1b, more than 20 adults aged 18-55 years were enrolled at a single site in Boston, USA, between 29 July and 7 August 2020. Ad26.COV2.S consisted of a replication-incompetent adenovirus type 26 vector by which a prefusion-stabilized SARS-CoV-2 spike protein from the original Wuhan strain was expressed.

In regard to this clone: Which antigen it targets is not known. No quality values exist for individual bases; no much larger clone is one base distant.

The sequence links TRBV10-3 to TRBJ2-6; 7 central nucleotides agree with TRBD1. Sequencing used peripheral blood, obtained in a trial of Ad26.COV2.S vaccine versus placebo. The TCR originated in a person between 18 and 65 years old who received the Ad26.COV2.S COVID-19 vaccine or a placebo. The CDR3 protein: CAISDTGAGANVLTF. The nucleotide sequence reads TGTGCCATCAGCGATACAGGGGCTGGGGCCAACGTCCTGACTTTC.